This record covers a single TCR beta chain. These data are taken from a study of blood T cell repertoires in COVID-19. The V and J ends lost 5 bases and 2 bases respectively, with 10 bases between them. This CDR3 comprises 15 residues. CDR1 and CDR2 from the germline V gene are MNHEY and SVGAGI. The method was immunoSEQ multiplex PCR; TCRdb's version includes in-frame clones alone and lacks a portion of them. The table records about 300,000 clones, roughly 86% of them present only once. This TCR came from a man aged 70-80 years with acute or convalescent COVID-19. Sequenced input: peripheral blood. This sequence joins TRBV6-5 and TRBJ1-6; no clear D. CDR3 sequence: CASSPSPPYNSPLHF. As DNA, the CDR3 is TGTGCCAGCAGTCCTTCCCCCCCCTATAATTCACCCCTCCACTTT.